These T cell receptor beta chains were read from a single sample in a study of OX40 agonist ivuxolimab in advanced cancers. The table came from immunoSEQ multiplex PCR; TCRdb's copy has only in-frame clones and leaves some out. The sample has 42,000 or so clones, approximately 83% seen once. The sequencing used CD4+ or CD8+ T cells sorted from blood, collected in a trial of the OX40 agonist ivuxolimab. The receptor source for this set is an adult with an advanced solid tumor such as melanoma, head and neck, liver or kidney cancer. The conserved cysteine and the conserved F or W are not part of the CDR3 here. D genes are given only for firm matches.

D gene: TRBD1
J gene: TRBJ2-4
V gene: TRBV28
CDR3 protein: ASSTADRGTIQY

D gene: TRBD1
J gene: TRBJ1-1
V gene: TRBV5-5
CDR3 protein: ASSPGTGMNTEAF

D gene: .
J gene: TRBJ2-1
V gene: TRBV18
CDR3 protein: ASSPMGPNYNEQF

D gene: .
J gene: TRBJ1-1
V gene: TRBV4-1
CDR3 protein: ASSQLSGKNIEAF

D gene: .
J gene: TRBJ1-1
V gene: TRBV6-5
CDR3 protein: ASSTGIGAEAF

D gene: .
J gene: TRBJ1-1
V gene: TRBV7-9
CDR3 protein: ASSTSMGGEAF

D gene: .
J gene: TRBJ1-3
V gene: TRBV9
CDR3 protein: ASRGGRSGNTIY

D gene: .
J gene: TRBJ1-6
V gene: TRBV16
CDR3 protein: ASSPIGDSPLH

D gene: .
J gene: TRBJ2-1
V gene: TRBV5-1
CDR3 protein: ASSSGTAFSYNEQF

D gene: .
J gene: TRBJ1-5
V gene: TRBV27
CDR3 protein: ASSLAGFSNQPQH

D gene: .
J gene: TRBJ2-7
V gene: TRBV4-3
CDR3 protein: ASSQGNGYEQY

D gene: .
J gene: TRBJ2-7
V gene: TRBV5-6
CDR3 protein: ASSLSIRGRYYEQY

D gene: TRBD1
J gene: TRBJ2-7
V gene: TRBV4-1
CDR3 protein: ASSQVTGVMREQY

D gene: .
J gene: TRBJ2-1
V gene: TRBV29-1
CDR3 protein: SVEDIQVTYNEQF

D gene: .
J gene: TRBJ1-1
V gene: TRBV28
CDR3 protein: ASSPQGPQNTEAF

D gene: .
J gene: TRBJ1-5
V gene: TRBV18
CDR3 protein: ASSREVDQPQH

D gene: .
J gene: TRBJ2-7
V gene: TRBV7-9
CDR3 protein: ASSLTTARGPGHSYEQY

D gene: .
J gene: TRBJ1-2
V gene: TRBV11-2
CDR3 protein: ASSFDRSYGYT

D gene: .
J gene: TRBJ2-1
V gene: TRBV15
CDR3 protein: ATSRGIGRIYNEQF

D gene: TRBD1
J gene: TRBJ1-1
V gene: TRBV4-1
CDR3 protein: ASSRQGTEAF

D gene: .
J gene: TRBJ2-3
V gene: TRBV9
CDR3 protein: ASSESLVVSTDTQY

D gene: TRBD2
J gene: TRBJ2-1
V gene: TRBV5-1
CDR3 protein: ASSSGTSGSDEQF

D gene: TRBD2
J gene: TRBJ2-1
V gene: TRBV4-1
CDR3 protein: ASSPSAGGHNEQF

D gene: .
J gene: TRBJ2-1
V gene: TRBV5-4
CDR3 protein: ASSFGSRYNEQF

D gene: .
J gene: TRBJ1-1
V gene: TRBV28
CDR3 protein: ASSSWAKTEAF

D gene: .
J gene: TRBJ2-1
V gene: TRBV30
CDR3 protein: AWDLSPYNEQF

D gene: .
J gene: TRBJ2-7
V gene: TRBV25-1
CDR3 protein: ASSDQNRDEQY

D gene: .
J gene: TRBJ2-5
V gene: TRBV7-9
CDR3 protein: ASSLDGDRWY

D gene: .
J gene: TRBJ2-1
V gene: TRBV7-2
CDR3 protein: ASVAEGSYNEQF